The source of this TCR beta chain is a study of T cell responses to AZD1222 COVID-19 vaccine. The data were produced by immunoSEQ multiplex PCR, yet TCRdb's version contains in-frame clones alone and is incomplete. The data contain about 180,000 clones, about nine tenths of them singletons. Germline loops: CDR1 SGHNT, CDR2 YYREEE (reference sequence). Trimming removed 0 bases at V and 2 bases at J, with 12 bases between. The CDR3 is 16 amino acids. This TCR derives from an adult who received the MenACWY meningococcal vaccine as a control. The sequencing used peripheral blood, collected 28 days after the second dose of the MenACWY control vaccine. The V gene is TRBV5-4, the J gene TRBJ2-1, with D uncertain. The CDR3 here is CASSLAGRSTYNEQFF. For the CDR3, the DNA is TGTGCCAGCAGCTTGGCCGGCCGGTCGACCTACAATGAGCAGTTCTTC.